This T cell receptor beta chain emerged from a study of T cell changes during pregnancy in multiple sclerosis. Assay: immunoSEQ multiplex PCR; the TCRdb copy retains only in-frame clones and omits some. Of tens of thousands of clones listed, about 90% are singletons. The TCR sequence derives from a female donor with multiple sclerosis, enrolled in a pregnancy study. Sequenced material: CD4+ T cells from peripheral blood mononuclear cells, taken in the second trimester of pregnancy.

The CDR3 DNA is TGTGCCAGCAGCCCCGGGAGGGGGTCGGTTGAGCAGTTCTTC. Amino acids: CASSPGRGSVEQFF. This rearrangement joins TRBV7-8 to TRBJ2-1; TRBD2 matches at 8 bases. Losses at the gene ends were 5 bases for V and 9 bases for J; bases not matched to a gene: 9. Germline CDR1 is SGHVS and CDR2 is FQNEAQ. The CDR3 length is 14 residues.